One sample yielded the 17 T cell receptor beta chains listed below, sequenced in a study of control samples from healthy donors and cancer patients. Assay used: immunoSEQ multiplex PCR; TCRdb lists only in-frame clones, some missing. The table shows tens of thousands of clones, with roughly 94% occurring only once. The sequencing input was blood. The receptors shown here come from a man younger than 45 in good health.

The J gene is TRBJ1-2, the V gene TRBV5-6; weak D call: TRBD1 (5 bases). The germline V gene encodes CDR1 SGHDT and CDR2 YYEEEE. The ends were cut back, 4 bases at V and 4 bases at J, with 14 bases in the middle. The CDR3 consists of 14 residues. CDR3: CASSRDSDLYGYTF. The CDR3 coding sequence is TGTGCCAGCAGCCGTGACAGTGACCTCTATGGCTACACCTTC.

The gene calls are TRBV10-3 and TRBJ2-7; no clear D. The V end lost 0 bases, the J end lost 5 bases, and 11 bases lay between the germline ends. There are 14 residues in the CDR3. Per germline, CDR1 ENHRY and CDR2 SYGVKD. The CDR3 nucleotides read TGTGCCATCAGTGAGTCGCGGCAGGAGCACGAGCAGTACTTC. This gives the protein CAISESRQEHEQYF.

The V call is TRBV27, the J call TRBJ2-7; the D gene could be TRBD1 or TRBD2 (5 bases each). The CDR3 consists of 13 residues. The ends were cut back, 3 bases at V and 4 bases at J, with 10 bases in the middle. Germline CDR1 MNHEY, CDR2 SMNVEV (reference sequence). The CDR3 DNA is TGTGCCAGCAGTTTGGGACGGTCATACGAGCAGTACTTC. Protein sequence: CASSLGRSYEQYF.

The CDR3 sequence: CASSLIGGHEQFF. The CDR3 coding sequence is TGTGCCAGCAGCTTAATAGGGGGGCATGAGCAGTTCTTC. The chain carries TRBV11-3 and TRBJ2-1; D possibly matches TRBD1 or TRBD2 (6 bases each). The CDR3 has 13 residues. The V gene's germline CDR1 is SGHNT and CDR2 YENEEA. V was cut by 2 bases and J by 8 bases, with 10 bases left in between. The whole variable domain, remainder taken from reference TRBV11-3 and TRBJ2-1, is EAGVVQSPRYKIIEKKQPVAFWCNPISGHNTLYWYLQNLGQGPELLIRYENEEAVDDSQLPKDRFSAERLKGVDSTLKIQPAELGDSAVYLCASSLIGGHEQFFGPGTRLTVL.

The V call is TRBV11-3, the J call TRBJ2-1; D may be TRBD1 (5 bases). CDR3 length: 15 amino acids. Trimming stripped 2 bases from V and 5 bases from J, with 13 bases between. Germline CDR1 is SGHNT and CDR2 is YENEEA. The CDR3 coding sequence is TGTGCCAGCAGCTTATCAGGGCGGAAACACAATGAGCAGTTCTTC. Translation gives CASSLSGRKHNEQFF.

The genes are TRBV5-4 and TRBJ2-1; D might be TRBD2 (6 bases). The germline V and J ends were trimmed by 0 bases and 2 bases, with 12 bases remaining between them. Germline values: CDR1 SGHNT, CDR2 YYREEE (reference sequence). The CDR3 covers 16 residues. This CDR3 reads CASSLAGGIAYNEQFF. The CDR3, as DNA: TGTGCCAGCAGCTTGGCGGGCGGGATCGCCTACAATGAGCAGTTCTTC.

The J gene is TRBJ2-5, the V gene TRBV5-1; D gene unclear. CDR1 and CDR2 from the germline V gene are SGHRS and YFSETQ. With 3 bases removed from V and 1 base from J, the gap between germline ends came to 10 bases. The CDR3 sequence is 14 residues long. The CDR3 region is CASSSTLLQETQYF. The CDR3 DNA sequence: TGCGCCAGCAGCTCCACCCTACTCCAAGAGACCCAGTACTTC.

The CDR3, as DNA: TGCAGCGCGGGACAGGGTAACACTGAAGCTTTCTTT. This gives the protein CSAGQGNTEAFF. The rearrangement joins TRBV29-1 to TRBJ1-1; 9 bases align to TRBD1. The CDR3 covers 12 residues. Germline assignment: CDR1 SQVTM and CDR2 ANQGSEA. V shed 7 bases, J shed 2 bases, and the junction held 2 bases outside the gene matches.

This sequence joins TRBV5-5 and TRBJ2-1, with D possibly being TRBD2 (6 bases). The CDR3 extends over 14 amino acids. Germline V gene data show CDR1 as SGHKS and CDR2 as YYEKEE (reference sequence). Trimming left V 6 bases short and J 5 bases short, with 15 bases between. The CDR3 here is CASTGTSRHNEQFF. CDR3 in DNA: TGTGCCAGCACCGGGACTTCCAGACACAATGAGCAGTTCTTC.

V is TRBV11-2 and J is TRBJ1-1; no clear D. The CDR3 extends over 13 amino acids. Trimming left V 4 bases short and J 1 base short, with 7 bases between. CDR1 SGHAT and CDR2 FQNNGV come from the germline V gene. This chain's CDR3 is CASSSAGNTEAFF. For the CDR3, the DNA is TGTGCCAGCAGCTCCGCAGGGAACACTGAAGCTTTCTTT.

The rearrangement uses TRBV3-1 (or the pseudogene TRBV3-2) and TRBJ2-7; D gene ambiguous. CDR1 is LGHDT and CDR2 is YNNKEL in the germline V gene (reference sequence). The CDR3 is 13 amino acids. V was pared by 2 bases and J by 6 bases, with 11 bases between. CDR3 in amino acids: CASSQTPPGEQYF. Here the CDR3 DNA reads TGTGCCAGCAGCCAAACTCCCCCGGGCGAGCAGTACTTC.

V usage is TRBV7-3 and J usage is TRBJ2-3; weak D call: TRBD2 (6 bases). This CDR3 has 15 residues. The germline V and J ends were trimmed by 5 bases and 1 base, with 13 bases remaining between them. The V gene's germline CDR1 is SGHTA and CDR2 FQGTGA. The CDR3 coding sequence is TGTGCCAGCAGCCCTGGGGCTAGCGGCACAGATACGCAGTATTTT. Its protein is CASSPGASGTDTQYF.

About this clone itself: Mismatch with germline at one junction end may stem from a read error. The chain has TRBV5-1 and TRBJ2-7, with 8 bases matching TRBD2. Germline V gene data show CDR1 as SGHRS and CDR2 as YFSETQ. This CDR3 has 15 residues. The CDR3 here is CARSPGGGSSYEQYF. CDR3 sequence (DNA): TGCGCCCGCAGCCCCGGGGGGGGGAGCTCCTACGAGCAGTACTTC.

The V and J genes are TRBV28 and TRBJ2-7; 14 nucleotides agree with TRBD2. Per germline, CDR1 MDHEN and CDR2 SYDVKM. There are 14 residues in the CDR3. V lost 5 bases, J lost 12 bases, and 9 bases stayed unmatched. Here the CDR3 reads CASSQPGTSGGLYF. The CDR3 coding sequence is TGTGCCAGCAGTCAACCCGGGACTAGCGGGGGACTGTACTTC. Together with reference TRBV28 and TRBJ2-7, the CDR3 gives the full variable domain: DVKVTQSSRYLVKRTGEKVFLECVQDMDHENMFWYRQDPGLGLRLIYFSYDVKMKEKGDIPEGYSVSREKKERFSLILESASTNQTSMYLCASSQPGTSGGLYFGPGTRLTVT.

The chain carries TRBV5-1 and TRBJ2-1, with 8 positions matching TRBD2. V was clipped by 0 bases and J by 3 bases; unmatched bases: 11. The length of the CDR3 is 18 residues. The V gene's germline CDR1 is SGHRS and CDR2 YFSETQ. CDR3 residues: CASSLEDGRAFIYNEQFF. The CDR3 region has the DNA TGCGCCAGCAGCTTGGAGGACGGGAGGGCCTTCATCTACAATGAGCAGTTCTTC.

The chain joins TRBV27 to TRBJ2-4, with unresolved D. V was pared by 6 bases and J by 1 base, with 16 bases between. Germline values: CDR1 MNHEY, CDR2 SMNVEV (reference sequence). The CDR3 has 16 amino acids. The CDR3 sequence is CASSQVTGFAKNIQYF. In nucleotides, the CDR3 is TGTGCCAGCAGCCAGGTTACGGGTTTCGCCAAAAACATTCAGTACTTC.

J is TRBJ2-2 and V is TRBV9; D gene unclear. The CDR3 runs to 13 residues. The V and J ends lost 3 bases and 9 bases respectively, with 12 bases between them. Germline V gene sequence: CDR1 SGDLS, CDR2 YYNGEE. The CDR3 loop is CASSGPRFRELFF. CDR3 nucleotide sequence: TGTGCCAGCAGCGGACCAAGGTTTAGGGAGCTGTTTTTT.